These 17 T cell receptor beta chains were sequenced from one sample in a study of blood T cell repertoires in COVID-19. Clones were sequenced by immunoSEQ multiplex PCR, and TCRdb holds only the in-frame ones, with some missing. The sample holds more than 200,000 clones, roughly 90% seen once. Specimen: peripheral blood. Receptor source: a man between 25 and 39 years old with active or convalescent COVID-19.

This chain connects TRBV9 to TRBJ2-2; 9 bases are a match to TRBD1. Germline V gene sequence: CDR1 SGDLS, CDR2 YYNGEE. This CDR3 comprises 15 residues. V was clipped by 3 bases and J by 6 bases; unmatched bases: 6. The CDR3 DNA is TGTGCCAGCAGCGACAACAGGGGGCGGGCCGGGGAGCTGTTTTTT. This translates into CASSDNRGRAGELFF.

The gene calls are TRBV13 and TRBJ2-3; TRBD2 matches 8 bases. The CDR3 contains 14 residues. Trimming removed 4 bases from V and 4 bases from J; junction bases left unmatched: 4. CDR1 is PRHDT, CDR2 FYEKMQ, per germline (reference sequence). The CDR3 coding sequence is TGTGCCAGCAGCTCTGGACTAGCATCAGATACGCAGTATTTT. Translation gives CASSSGLASDTQYF. Supplemented by reference TRBV13 and TRBJ2-3, the full variable domain reads AAGVIQSPRHLIKEKRETATLKCYPIPRHDTVYWYQQGPGQDPQFLISFYEKMQSDKGSIPDRFSAQQFSDYHSELNMSSLELGDSALYFCASSSGLASDTQYFGPGTRLTVL.

The chain has TRBV9 and TRBJ1-2; D perhaps matches TRBD1 (6 bases). The CDR3 consists of 16 residues. V dropped 1 base and J dropped 0 bases, with 13 bases sitting between them. The germline V gene encodes CDR1 SGDLS and CDR2 YYNGEE. CDR3 sequence reads: CASSVWGTPANYGYTF. CDR3 DNA: TGTGCCAGCAGCGTATGGGGGACACCCGCTAACTATGGCTACACCTTC.

This rearrangement joins TRBV6-6 to TRBJ1-2; D not resolved. The V end was cut by 5 bases, the J end by 3 bases, with 10 bases between. This CDR3 region has 13 residues. Germline V gives CDR1 MNHNY, CDR2 SVGAGI (reference sequence). The chain's CDR3 is CASSPAEHYGYTF. CDR3 bases: TGTGCCAGCAGTCCCGCGGAACACTATGGCTACACCTTC.

The gene calls are TRBV27 and TRBJ1-2; no definite D call. Germline CDR1 reads MNHEY; CDR2 reads SMNVEV (reference sequence). The CDR3 is made up of 12 amino acids. Trimming took off 6 bases at V and 0 bases at J, with 5 bases between the two ends. The chain's CDR3 is CASRESNYGYTF. DNA for the CDR3: TGTGCCAGCAGGGAGTCTAACTATGGCTACACCTTC.

CDR3 loop: CASSSLPMGQAARSPLHF. The CDR3 DNA sequence: TGTGCCAGCAGCTCCCTTCCCATGGGACAGGCGGCGCGTTCACCCCTCCACTTT. The chain links TRBV7-8 to TRBJ1-6, with 8 bases matching TRBD1. Germline loops: CDR1 SGHVS, CDR2 FQNEAQ. The ends lost 4 bases at V and 9 bases at J; junction bases unmatched: 17. The CDR3 spans 18 residues.

The chain employs TRBV6-5 and TRBJ1-5; TRBD1 might be the D (5 bases). This CDR3 contains 15 residues. From germline, CDR1 is MNHEY and CDR2 SVGAGI. V dropped 7 bases and J dropped 0 bases, with 13 bases sitting between them. The CDR3 region is CASTARAYSNQPQHF. DNA of the CDR3: TGTGCCAGCACGGCCAGGGCCTATAGCAATCAGCCCCAGCATTTT.

The chain combines TRBV2 with TRBJ2-4; 13 bases line up with TRBD2. This CDR3 comprises 18 residues. Unmatched junction bases numbered 14, after V lost 8 bases and J lost 4 bases. Germline V CDR1 and CDR2: SNHLY, FYNNEI. The CDR3 DNA reads TGTGCCAGCTCTCCGGGACTAGCGGGGCAAGCGGGGAAAAACATTCAGTACTTC. It translates to CASSPGLAGQAGKNIQYF.

The chain is built from TRBV6-5 and TRBJ1-2, with D perhaps matching TRBD1 (5 bases). The V gene lost 4 bases and the J gene lost 7 bases, with 16 bases spanning the gap. The CDR3 totals 14 residues. Germline V gene data show CDR1 as MNHEY and CDR2 as SVGAGI. In DNA form, the CDR3 reads TGTGCCAGCAGTTCGGGACTCTGGGGTGGTGGCTACACCTTC. Its protein product is CASSSGLWGGGYTF.

The V and J genes are TRBV5-4 and TRBJ1-2; TRBD1 might be the D (6 bases). The length of the CDR3 is 15 residues. V shed 4 bases and J shed 4 bases, with 17 bases lying between them. The germline V gene has CDR1 SGHNT and CDR2 YYREEE (reference sequence). CDR3 loop: CASSLRTGNSYGYTF. The CDR3 nucleotides are TGTGCCAGCAGCCTACGTACAGGGAATAGCTATGGCTACACCTTC.

The chain employs TRBV24-1 and TRBJ2-1, with 10 bases lining up with TRBD1. The CDR3 is 15 amino acids. From germline, CDR1 is KGHDR and CDR2 SFDVKD. V lost 5 bases to trimming and J lost 10 bases; unmatched junction nucleotides: 10. In DNA, the CDR3 is TGTGCCACCAGTGTTGGGACAGGGGCCACAGGGGAGCAGTTCTTC. It is translated as CATSVGTGATGEQFF.

The CDR3 nucleotides are TGTGCCATCAGTGACGGGGTTAGTAGCACTGAAGCTTTCTTT. Translated: CAISDGVSSTEAFF. The chain links TRBV10-3 to TRBJ1-1; no firm D call. The germline V and J ends were trimmed by 3 bases and 4 bases, with 12 bases remaining between them. The CDR3 totals 14 residues. CDR1 and CDR2 (germline): ENHRY, SYGVKD.

This rearrangement joins TRBV11-2 to TRBJ2-1; tentatively, D is TRBD1 (5 bases). Germline assignment: CDR1 SGHAT and CDR2 FQNNGV. CDR3 size: 12 residues. V was cut by 4 bases and J by 7 bases, with 8 bases left in between. For the CDR3, the DNA is TGTGCCAGCAGCTCACCAGGGAATGAGCAGTTCTTC. It is translated as CASSSPGNEQFF.

This chain connects TRBV7-2 to TRBJ1-5; TRBD1 is a possible D gene (5 bases). Trimming took 1 base from V and 3 from J, leaving 16 bases between them. The CDR3 is 17 residues long. Looked up from germline, CDR1 is SGHTA and CDR2 is FQGNSA. The CDR3 sequence: CASSLGGGAGSNQPQHF. CDR3 bases: TGTGCCAGCAGCTTAGGGGGCGGCGCTGGGTCCAATCAGCCCCAGCATTTT.

The rearrangement uses TRBV19 and TRBJ1-1, with D tentatively TRBD1 (5 bases). V lost 7 bases and J 0 bases, leaving 15 bases between the germline ends. The CDR3 covers 15 residues. The germline gives CDR1 LNHDA, CDR2 SQIVND (reference sequence). CDR3 region: CASNRGLGVNTEAFF. The DNA of the CDR3 is TGTGCCAGTAACCGGGGGTTGGGGGTGAACACTGAAGCTTTCTTT.

The chain links TRBV7-3 to TRBJ2-7, with TRBD2 matching over 7 bases. In germline, CDR1 is SGHTA, CDR2 FQGTGA. CDR3 size: 14 residues. V shed 5 bases and J 3 bases; nucleotides not matched to a gene: 7. CDR3 amino acids: CASSPRGGGYEQYF. CDR3 sequence (DNA): TGTGCCAGCAGCCCCCGCGGCGGGGGCTACGAGCAGTACTTC.

The chain joins TRBV7-6 to TRBJ1-3, with TRBD1 matching over 7 bases. Per germline, CDR1 SGHVS and CDR2 FNYEAQ. V lost 0 bases, J lost 3 bases, and 2 bases stayed unmatched. This CDR3 has 15 residues. This CDR3 is CASSLAGQDGNTIYF. CDR3 nucleotide sequence: TGTGCCAGCAGCTTAGCCGGACAGGATGGAAACACCATATATTTT.